This TCR beta chain derives from a study of T cell responses to AZD1222 COVID-19 vaccine. Study results and limitations: Spike was spanned by vaccine-associated CD4 TCRs, which were dominant at 160-218 and 743-854.

Assay used: immunoSEQ multiplex PCR; TCRdb lists only in-frame clones, some missing. The sample records some 83,000 clones, 75% to 90% being singletons. As concerns this clone: Antigen specificity is unknown.

Second-dose intervals near 4 or 12 weeks were combined. Between the trimmed V and J ends, which lost 5 bases and 9 bases, there was a span of 11 bases. The CDR3 sequence is 12 residues long. Germline lookup yields CDR1 SGHAT and CDR2 FQDESV (reference sequence). The J gene is TRBJ2-1, the V gene TRBV11-1, with D perhaps matching TRBD2 (5 bases). This receptor was taken from an adult who received the AZD1222 COVID-19 vaccine. Material: peripheral blood, obtained 28 days after the second AZD1222 dose. This chain's CDR3 is CASSERAGEQFF. CDR3 nucleotide sequence: TGTGCCAGCAGCGAAAGGGCGGGTGAGCAGTTCTTC.